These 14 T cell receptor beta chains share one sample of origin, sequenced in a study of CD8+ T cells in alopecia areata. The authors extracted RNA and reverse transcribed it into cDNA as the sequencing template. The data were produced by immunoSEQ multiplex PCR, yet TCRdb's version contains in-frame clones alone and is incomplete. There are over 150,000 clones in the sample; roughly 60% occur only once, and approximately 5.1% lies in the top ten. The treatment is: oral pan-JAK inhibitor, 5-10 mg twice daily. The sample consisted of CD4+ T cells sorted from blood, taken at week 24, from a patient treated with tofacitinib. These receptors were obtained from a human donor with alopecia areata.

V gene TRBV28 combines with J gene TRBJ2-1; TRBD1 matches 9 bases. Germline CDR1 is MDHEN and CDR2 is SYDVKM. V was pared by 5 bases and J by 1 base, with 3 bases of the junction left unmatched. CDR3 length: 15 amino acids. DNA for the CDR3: TGTGCCAGCAGTACAGGGGGCTTGTCCTACAATGAGCAGTTCTTC. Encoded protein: CASSTGGLSYNEQFF. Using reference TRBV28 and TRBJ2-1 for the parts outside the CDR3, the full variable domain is DVKVTQSSRYLVKRTGEKVFLECVQDMDHENMFWYRQDPGLGLRLIYFSYDVKMKEKGDIPEGYSVSREKKERFSLILESASTNQTSMYLCASSTGGLSYNEQFFGPGTRLTVL.

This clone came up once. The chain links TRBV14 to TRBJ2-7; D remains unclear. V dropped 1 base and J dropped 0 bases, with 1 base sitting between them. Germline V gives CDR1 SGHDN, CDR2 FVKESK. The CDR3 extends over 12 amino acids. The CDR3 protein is CASSQVSYEQYF. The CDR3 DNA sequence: TGTGCCAGCAGCCAAGTCTCCTACGAGCAGTACTTC.

In nucleotides, the CDR3 is TGTGCCAGCAGCTTGTATGGGGACAGCCATCAGCCCCAGCATTTT. Translation: CASSLYGDSHQPQHF. The J gene is TRBJ1-5, the V gene TRBV5-5; 7 positions agree with TRBD1. V shed 1 base, J shed 5 bases, and the junction held 6 bases outside the gene matches. CDR3 length: 15 residues. The germline CDR1 and CDR2 sequences are SGHKS and YYEKEE (reference sequence).

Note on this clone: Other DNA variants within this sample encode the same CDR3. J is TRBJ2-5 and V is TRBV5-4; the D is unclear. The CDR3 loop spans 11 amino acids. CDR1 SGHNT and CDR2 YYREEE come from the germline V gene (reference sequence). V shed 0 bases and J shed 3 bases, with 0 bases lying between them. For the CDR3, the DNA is TGTGCCAGCAGCTTGGAAGAGACCCAGTACTTC. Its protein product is CASSLEETQYF.

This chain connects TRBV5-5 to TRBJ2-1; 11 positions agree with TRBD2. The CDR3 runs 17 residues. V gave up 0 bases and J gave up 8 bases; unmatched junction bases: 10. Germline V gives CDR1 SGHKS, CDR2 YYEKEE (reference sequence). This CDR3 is CASSLVSSGGTAHEQFF. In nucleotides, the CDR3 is TGTGCCAGCAGCTTGGTGTCTAGCGGGGGGACCGCACATGAGCAGTTCTTC.

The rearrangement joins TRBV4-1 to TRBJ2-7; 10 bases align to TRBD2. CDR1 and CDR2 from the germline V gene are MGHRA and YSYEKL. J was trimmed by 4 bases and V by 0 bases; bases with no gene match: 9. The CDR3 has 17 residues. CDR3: CASSQDGSGRGGYEQYF. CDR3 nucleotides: TGCGCCAGCAGCCAAGATGGGAGCGGGAGGGGAGGGTACGAGCAGTACTTC.

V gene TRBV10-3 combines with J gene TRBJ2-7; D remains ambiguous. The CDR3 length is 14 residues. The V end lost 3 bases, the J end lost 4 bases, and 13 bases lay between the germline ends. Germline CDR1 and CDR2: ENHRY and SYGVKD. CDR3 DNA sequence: TGTGCCATCAGTGACCCACCCACCAAGTACGAGCAGTACTTC. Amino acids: CAISDPPTKYEQYF.

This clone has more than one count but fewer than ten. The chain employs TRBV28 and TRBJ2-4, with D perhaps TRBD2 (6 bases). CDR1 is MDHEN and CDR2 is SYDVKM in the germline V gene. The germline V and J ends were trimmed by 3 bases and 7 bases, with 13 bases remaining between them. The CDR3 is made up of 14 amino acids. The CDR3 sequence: CASSFPVAGNIQYF. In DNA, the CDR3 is TGTGCCAGCAGTTTCCCCGTGGCGGGGAACATTCAGTACTTC.

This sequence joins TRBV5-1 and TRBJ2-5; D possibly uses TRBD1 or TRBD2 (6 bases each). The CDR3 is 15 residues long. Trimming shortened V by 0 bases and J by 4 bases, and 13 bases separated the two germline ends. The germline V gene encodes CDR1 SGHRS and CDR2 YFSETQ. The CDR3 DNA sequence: TGCGCCAGCAGCTTGGATGGTCGGGGGCGAGAGACCCAGTACTTC. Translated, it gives CASSLDGRGRETQYF.

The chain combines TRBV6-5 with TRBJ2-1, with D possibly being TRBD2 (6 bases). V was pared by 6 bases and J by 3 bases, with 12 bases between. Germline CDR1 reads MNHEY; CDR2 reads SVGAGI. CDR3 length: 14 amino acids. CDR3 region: CASRRGTFYNEQFF. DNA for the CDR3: TGTGCCAGCAGGCGGGGCACCTTCTACAATGAGCAGTTCTTC.

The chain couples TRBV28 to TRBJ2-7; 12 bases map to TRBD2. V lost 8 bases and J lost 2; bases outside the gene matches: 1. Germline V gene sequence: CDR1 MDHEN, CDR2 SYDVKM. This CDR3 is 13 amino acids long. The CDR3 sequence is CASLAGGTYEQYF. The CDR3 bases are TGTGCCAGCCTAGCGGGAGGGACCTACGAGCAGTACTTC.

DNA for the CDR3: TGCAGCGTTTCAGGGGCGGGGACTGAAAAACTGTTTTTT. Amino acid sequence: CSVSGAGTEKLFF. J is TRBJ1-4 and V is TRBV29-1, with D possibly TRBD1 on 6 matching bases. The CDR3 runs 13 residues. Trimming took 5 bases from V and 7 from J, leaving 14 bases between them. The germline V gene has CDR1 SQVTM and CDR2 ANQGSEA.

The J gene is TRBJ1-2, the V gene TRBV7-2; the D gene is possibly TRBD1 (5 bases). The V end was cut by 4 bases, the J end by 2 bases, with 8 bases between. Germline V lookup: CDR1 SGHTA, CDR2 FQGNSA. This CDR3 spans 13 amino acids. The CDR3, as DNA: TGTGCCAGCAGCTCCCGGGACAACTATGGCTACACCTTC. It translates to CASSSRDNYGYTF.

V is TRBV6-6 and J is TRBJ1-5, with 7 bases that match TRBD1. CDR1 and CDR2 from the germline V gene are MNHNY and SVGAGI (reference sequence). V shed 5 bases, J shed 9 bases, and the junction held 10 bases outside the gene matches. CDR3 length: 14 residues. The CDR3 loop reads CASSPGTARLPQHF. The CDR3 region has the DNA TGTGCCAGCAGTCCCGGGACAGCCCGTCTGCCCCAGCATTTT.